The TCR beta chain under discussion was sequenced for a study of blood T cell repertoires in COVID-19. Study as a whole: Samples representing acute and convalescent COVID-19 were sourced from the United States, Italy and Spain. T cells, B-cell-depleted T cells, or PBMCs supplied cDNA or gDNA.

Authors' data handling: Nucleated cell number was recorded as an estimate derived from reference gene primer amplification. Clones were sequenced by immunoSEQ multiplex PCR, and TCRdb holds only the in-frame ones, with some missing. V, J and clone size reflect that table, while D and trimming were determined from the DNA. The data hold a few hundred thousand clones, with roughly 85% observed a single time. This TCR derives from a woman younger than 35 with acute or convalescent COVID-19. The sequenced material came from peripheral blood.

This CDR3 reads CASSQGPGREGGQPQHF. The CDR3 nucleotides are TGTGCCAGCAGCCAAGGCCCAGGGAGAGAGGGAGGGCAGCCCCAGCATTTT. The gene calls are TRBV4-2 and TRBJ1-5, with D possibly TRBD1 on 5 matching bases. Trimming pared 1 base from V and 7 bases from J, leaving 20 bases between. The germline CDR1 and CDR2 sequences are LGHNA and YNFKEQ. CDR3 size: 17 residues.